The present entry profiles one TCR beta chain with its context. The RNA, about 0.5 to 1 ug, was put through reverse transcription using random hexamers. An immunoSEQ multiplex PCR generated amplified TCR beta CDR3 products spanning 54 Vbeta and 13 Jbeta. TCRdb redid the calling of the immunoSEQ multiplex PCR reads with MiXCR, one entry per CDR3 protein. The repertoire holds some 300,000 distinct CDR3 sequences, with about 88% as singletons. CDR3 length equals 15 residues. Germline values: CDR1 DFQATT, CDR2 SNEGSKA (reference sequence). Trimming took 4 bases from V and 9 from J; bases not matched to a gene: 9. This sample is drawn from a study of CD8 T cells in Susac syndrome. Sequencing targeted TCR beta in T cells from blood (CD8+ and CD4+). The multiple sclerosis controls were treatment-naive patients affected by stable or active relapsing-remitting disease. TEMRA cells were enriched by FACS, and CD4+ and CD8+ T cells were negatively isolated.

The rearrangement uses TRBV20-1 and TRBJ2-1, with TRBD2 matching 13 bases. Input material: CD8+ T cells from PBMCs. This clonotype was obtained from a human donor with multiple sclerosis. CDR3 sequence (DNA): TGCAGTGCTACGCCTACTAGCGGGGGGGCGGGTGAGCAGTTCTTC. It codes for CSATPTSGGAGEQFF.